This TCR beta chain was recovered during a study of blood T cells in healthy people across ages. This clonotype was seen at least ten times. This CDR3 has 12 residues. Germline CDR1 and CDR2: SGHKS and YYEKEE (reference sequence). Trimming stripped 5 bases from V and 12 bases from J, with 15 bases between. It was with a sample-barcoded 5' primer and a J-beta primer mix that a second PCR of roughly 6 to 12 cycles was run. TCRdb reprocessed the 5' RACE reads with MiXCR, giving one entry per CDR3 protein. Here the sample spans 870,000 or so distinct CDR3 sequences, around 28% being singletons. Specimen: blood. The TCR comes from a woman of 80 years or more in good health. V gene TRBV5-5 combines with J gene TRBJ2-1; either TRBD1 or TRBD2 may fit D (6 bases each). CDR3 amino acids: CASRPMGGVQFF. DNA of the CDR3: TGTGCCAGCAGACCCATGGGGGGCGTGCAGTTCTTC.